These 10 T cell receptor beta chains were all obtained from the same sample, sequenced in a study of T cell clonotyping in hematopoietic cell transplantation. Sequencing used immunoSEQ multiplex PCR; TCRdb keeps in-frame clones, though not all of them. The table lists 45,000 to 60,000 clones, 70% to 90% of them singletons. Indicated time point: recipient sample about 28 days before transplant, after cytoreduction. Material: peripheral blood mononuclear cells, obtained before stem cell transplant. These receptors came from a man between 60 and 70 years old with biphenotypic leukemia. Some clones in this sample may be carry-over from other donors' samples.

The chain links TRBV10-3 to TRBJ2-5; D could derive from TRBD1 or TRBD2 (5 bases each). Germline CDR1 reads ENHRY; CDR2 reads SYGVKD. The ends were cut back, 2 bases at V and 4 bases at J, with 8 bases in the middle. The CDR3 has 13 amino acids. The CDR3 loop is CAISETGLETQYF. The DNA of the CDR3 is TGTGCCATCAGTGAGACAGGACTAGAGACCCAGTACTTC.

V is TRBV6-5 and J is TRBJ2-2; a possible D gene is TRBD2 (5 bases). CDR1 and CDR2 (germline): MNHEY, SVGAGI. The V and J ends lost 8 bases and 3 bases respectively, with 13 bases between them. The CDR3 is 14 amino acids. The CDR3 here is CASRRTGYTGELFF. DNA for the CDR3: TGTGCCAGCCGGAGGACTGGGTACACCGGGGAGCTGTTTTTT.

The J gene is TRBJ1-1, the V gene TRBV19; the D gene is possibly TRBD1 (5 bases). The V gene lost 5 bases and the J gene lost 0 bases, with 10 bases spanning the gap. The CDR3 consists of 14 residues. Germline V gene sequence: CDR1 LNHDA, CDR2 SQIVND (reference sequence). The CDR3 loop is CASSLSTVNTEAFF. CDR3 nucleotide sequence: TGTGCCAGTAGTCTTTCGACAGTGAACACTGAAGCTTTCTTT.

The chain is built from TRBV28 and TRBJ2-7, with a tentative D call TRBD1 (6 bases). This CDR3 comprises 13 residues. Germline assignment: CDR1 MDHEN and CDR2 SYDVKM. V dropped 3 bases and J dropped 4 bases, with 10 bases sitting between them. This chain's CDR3 is CASSFDRLYEQYF. The CDR3 DNA sequence: TGTGCCAGCAGTTTTGACAGGCTATACGAGCAGTACTTC.

V usage is TRBV7-9 and J usage is TRBJ1-2; D remains unclear. This CDR3 is 13 amino acids long. CDR1 SEHNR and CDR2 FQNEAQ come from the germline V gene (reference sequence). V lost 3 bases, J lost 2 bases, and 7 bases lay in between. The chain's CDR3 is CASSFTGNYGYTF. The CDR3 region has the DNA TGTGCCAGCAGCTTCACGGGCAACTATGGCTACACCTTC. Together with reference TRBV7-9 and TRBJ1-2, the CDR3 gives the full variable domain: DTGVSQNPRHKITKRGQNVTFRCDPISEHNRLYWYRQTLGQGPEFLTYFQNEAQLEKSRLLSDRFSAERPKGSFSTLEIQRTEQGDSAMYLCASSFTGNYGYTFGSGTRLTVV.

The chain combines TRBV30 with TRBJ1-1; D gene ambiguous. With 3 bases removed from V and 8 bases from J, the gap between germline ends came to 10 bases. CDR3 length: 11 residues. Germline V gives CDR1 GTSNPN, CDR2 SVGIG (reference sequence). CDR3 DNA: TGTGCCTGGAGCGTGGGAGCAGAAGCTTTCTTT. Translation gives CAWSVGAEAFF.

The chain uses TRBV29-1 and TRBJ2-3, with D perhaps TRBD1 or TRBD2 (5 bases each). From germline, CDR1 is SQVTM and CDR2 ANQGSEA. The CDR3 is 13 amino acids. V was clipped by 3 bases and J by 1 base, with 8 bases between them. The CDR3 region is CSVERGGTDTQYF. CDR3 in DNA: TGCAGCGTTGAGAGGGGTGGCACAGATACGCAGTATTTT.

This clone was recorded only once. This rearrangement joins TRBV29-1 to TRBJ2-2, with D possibly matching TRBD1 (5 bases). CDR1 is SQVTM and CDR2 is ANQGSEA in the germline V gene. The CDR3 length is 11 residues. Trimming pared 6 bases from V and 7 bases from J, leaving 9 bases between. The DNA for the CDR3 is TGCAGCGTAGGGGCTAACGGGGAGCTGTTTTTT. Protein product: CSVGANGELFF.

The chain combines TRBV7-2 with TRBJ2-7, with D perhaps being TRBD1 or TRBD2 (5 bases each). The ends were cut back, 5 bases at V and 5 bases at J, with 13 bases in the middle. CDR1 and CDR2 (germline): SGHTA, FQGNSA. CDR3 size: 13 residues. This CDR3 is CASSRDPFNEQYF. In DNA form, the CDR3 reads TGTGCCAGCAGCAGGGACCCCTTTAACGAGCAGTACTTC.

This chain uses TRBV11-3 with TRBJ2-1; 13 nucleotides line up with TRBD2. Germline V gene sequence: CDR1 SGHNT, CDR2 YENEEA. V shed 4 bases, J shed 10 bases, and the junction held 7 bases outside the gene matches. The CDR3 extends over 15 amino acids. Here the CDR3 DNA reads TGTGCCAGCAGCTCACTAGCGGGAGGGCCGGGAGAGCAGTTCTTC. Its translation is CASSSLAGGPGEQFF.